The clone carrying this T cell receptor (beta chain) was detected ten times or more. An end of the junction does not agree with germline; a read error may underlie this. Germline lookup yields CDR1 SNHLY and CDR2 FYNNEI. This CDR3 is 10 amino acids long. Via MiXCR, TCRdb re-called the PCR reads, giving one row per CDR3 protein. Altogether about 84,000 distinct CDR3 sequences are present, 45% to 55% being singletons, with the ten largest covering roughly 13%. The data derive from a study of CDR3 diversity in severe acne. The specimen sequenced was blood. This chain links TRBV2 with TRBJ1-6; D is perhaps TRBD1 (6 bases). This clonotype was obtained from a male donor in good health, without acne. The CDR3 DNA is TGTGCCAGCAGGGGGGCCGAAGGAAACTTT. Protein sequence: CASRGAEGNF.